The clone carrying this TCR beta chain occurred a few times. Its antigen is not known. Trimming stripped 1 base from V and 6 bases from J, with 10 bases between. The germline CDR1 and CDR2 sequences are SQVTM and ANQGSEA. The CDR3 consists of 13 residues. The entry originates in a study of beta chain features in type 1 diabetes. Overall study results and limits: Type 1 diabetes patients showed a moderate but significant shortening of TCRB CDR3s in all four CD4+ subsets.

Reverse transcribing all isolated RNA meant expressed TCRB transcripts were sequenced. Only in-frame clones appear in the TCRdb table, and some are missing; sequencing was by immunoSEQ multiplex PCR. The data hold a few hundred thousand clones, with 11% observed a single time. The specimen was naive CD4+ T cells from blood. This clonotype was obtained from a man under 40 with type 1 diabetes. The rearrangement uses TRBV29-1 and TRBJ1-5, with D tentatively TRBD1 (5 bases). CDR3 DNA sequence: TGCAGCGTTGAAGGGGGGGTGGGTCAGCCCCAGCATTTT. As protein: CSVEGGVGQPQHF.